This is a list of T cell receptor beta chains from one sample in a study of shared clonotypes between healthy human individuals. This table comes from immunoSEQ multiplex PCR, and its TCRdb copy is limited to in-frame clones, with some not included. Counted here are 2 million to 2.5 million clones, nearly 97% occurring once; the ten biggest clones make up roughly 0.13%. Sequenced input: naive CD4+ T cells sorted from blood. The receptors come from a man aged 18 to 30 in good health. CDR3s include the opening cysteine and the closing phenylalanine or tryptophan. The order of the fields is J gene, V gene, clone size, D gene, CDR3 DNA, CDR3 protein. A D gene is named only where the DNA matches it firmly. Expanded clones get a size class; other rows say once, few or many, or leave the size out.

>TRBJ2-7|TRBV27|NA|NA
TGTGCCAGCAGTTTTCAAGGGAAGGGGTACGAGCAGTACTTC
CASSFQGKGYEQYF
>TRBJ2-7|TRBV7-9|NA|TRBD2
TGTGCCAGCAGCCCTCTGGCGGGAGGGCTCAACGAGCAGTACTTC
CASSPLAGGLNEQYF
>TRBJ2-5|TRBV7-3|NA|NA
TGTGCCAGCAGCTTAACCCCCGGCGGGGAAGAGACCCAGTACTTC
CASSLTPGGEETQYF
>TRBJ2-5|TRBV10-3|NA|TRBD1
TGTGCCATCAGGGGTCCGGGACAGGGAGATATGACCCAGTACTTC
CAIRGPGQGDMTQYF
>TRBJ1-1|TRBV25-1|NA|NA
TGTGCCAGCAGCCAATCCGGGGGTCGCGGCACTGAAGCTTTCTTT
CASSQSGGRGTEAFF
>TRBJ2-7|TRBV19|NA|NA
TGTGCGGCCGTAGAGGGGCGCTACGAGCAGTACTTC
CAAVEGRYEQYF
>TRBJ1-1|TRBV5-1|NA|NA
TGCGCCAGCAGCTTGGAGTATAACACTGAAGCTTTCTTT
CASSLEYNTEAFF
>TRBJ2-7|TRBV18|NA|NA
TGTGCCAGCTCACCGCCAAATTACTCCTACGAGCAGTACTTC
CASSPPNYSYEQYF
>TRBJ2-7|TRBV6-1|once|TRBD1
TGTGCCAGCAGCGACAGGGTTTATTACGAGCAGTACTTC
CASSDRVYYEQYF
>TRBJ2-1|TRBV4-3|NA|NA
TGCGCCAGCAGCCTTCAGTGCGCCTACAATGAGCAGTTCTTC
CASSLQCAYNEQFF
>TRBJ2-5|TRBV30|NA|NA
TGTGCCTGGAGTCCTCAGGTGCCGGGGACCCAGTACTTC
CAWSPQVPGTQYF
>TRBJ2-3|TRBV20-1|NA|NA
TGCAGTGCTAGAGCCGAGGTCGGCCAGTATTTT
CSARAEVGQYF
>TRBJ2-7|TRBV4-1|NA|NA
TGCGCCAGCAGTCAAGATTCGCCACAAGACTACGAGCAGTACTTC
CASSQDSPQDYEQYF
>TRBJ2-5|TRBV5-1|NA|NA
TGCGCCAGCAGCTTGCAGGGGGGCCCATACGGGAGGGAGACCCAGTACTTC
CASSLQGGPYGRETQYF
>TRBJ2-1|TRBV4-3|NA|NA
TGCGCCAGCAGCAGATCTATTCCCTACTACAATGAGCAGTTCTTC
CASSRSIPYYNEQFF
>TRBJ2-1|TRBV10-1|NA|NA
NA
CASSENSGQGNEQFF
>TRBJ1-4|TRBV7-2|NA|NA
TGTGCCAGCAGTACCCAGGCGGGGGCCCTGAGTGAAAAACTGTTTTTT
CASSTQAGALSEKLFF
>TRBJ2-7|TRBV6-1|once|NA
TGTGCCAGCAGGCGGGACACCCTCTACGAGCAGTACTTC
CASRRDTLYEQYF
>TRBJ1-3|TRBV30|NA|NA
TGTGCCTGGAGTGTACCGAGTCCCTCTGGAAACACCATATATTTT
CAWSVPSPSGNTIYF
>TRBJ2-7|TRBV28|NA|NA
TGTGCCAGCAGGGCCTCGGCGGGGGCCCGCTCCTACGAGCAGTACTTC
CASRASAGARSYEQYF
>TRBJ2-1|TRBV10-3|NA|TRBD2
TGTGCCAGCAGACGTAGACCGGGACTAGCGGGAGTTAGGAATGAGCAGTTCTTC
CASRRRPGLAGVRNEQFF
>TRBJ1-6|TRBV15|NA|NA
TGTGCCACCAGCAGAGACAGGTCATCGCATAATTCACCCCTCCACTTT
CATSRDRSSHNSPLHF
>TRBJ2-1|TRBV11-2|NA|NA
TGTGCCAGCAGCTTAGGGGCCCCTAGCGATGAGCAGTTCTTC
CASSLGAPSDEQFF
>TRBJ2-7|TRBV11-3|NA|NA
TGTGCCAGCAGTTTACAGGGCTACGAGCAGTACTTC
CASSLQGYEQYF
>TRBJ2-2|TRBV6-5|NA|TRBD1
TGTGCCAGCAGTTACGACAGGGAGAGGACCGGGGAGCTGTTTTTT
CASSYDRERTGELFF
>TRBJ2-1|TRBV30|NA|NA
TGTGCCTGGAGGCGACTAGTTCTCGATGAGCAGTTCTTC
CAWRRLVLDEQFF
>TRBJ2-1|TRBV7-9|NA|TRBD1
TGTGCCAGCAGCTTAGAGGGAACAGGGGGTGAGCAGTTCTTC
CASSLEGTGGEQFF
>TRBJ2-3|TRBV28|NA|TRBD2
TGTGCCAGCAGTCAGCGGGGTAGCACAGATACGCAGTATTTT
CASSQRGSTDTQYF
>TRBJ1-6|TRBV27|NA|NA
TGTGCCAGCAGTCCTTCGGGAGGCTCCTATAATTCACCCCTCCACTTT
CASSPSGGSYNSPLHF
>TRBJ2-1|TRBV6-5|NA|TRBD2
TGTGCCAGCAGTAGACTAGCGGGAGGGGGTGATGAGCAGTTCTTC
CASSRLAGGGDEQFF
>TRBJ2-1|TRBV30|NA|NA
TGTGCCTGGAGTGTACGAACCCACAATGAGCAGTTCTTC
CAWSVRTHNEQFF
>TRBJ1-4|TRBV6-5|NA|TRBD1
TGTGCCAGCAGCGGACAGGGGGCTCAAGAAAAACTGTTTTTT
CASSGQGAQEKLFF
>TRBJ2-5|TRBV5-4|NA|TRBD2
TGTGCCAGCAGCCCGACTAGCGGGAACCAAGAGACCCAGTACTTC
CASSPTSGNQETQYF
>TRBJ2-7|TRBV5-4|NA|TRBD2
TGTGCCAGCAGCTTGAGCGGGAGTAGTTCCTACGAGCAGTACTTC
CASSLSGSSSYEQYF
>TRBJ2-3|TRBV5-1|NA|NA
TGCGCCAGCAGCTTGGCCGGGGGGCGCGGCACAGATACGCAGTATTTT
CASSLAGGRGTDTQYF
>TRBJ1-6|TRBV6-5|NA|NA
TGTGCCAGCAGTTACGGCCCCTATAATTCACCCCTCCACTTT
CASSYGPYNSPLHF
>TRBJ2-3|TRBV18|NA|TRBD2
TGTGCCAGCTCACCAGGTATAGCGGGAGTATGGGATACGCAGTATTTT
CASSPGIAGVWDTQYF
>TRBJ1-3|TRBV10-2|NA|NA
TGCGCCAGCAGTGAGAAAGGGTACGGAAACACCATATATTTT
CASSEKGYGNTIYF
>TRBJ1-1|TRBV7-8|once|NA
TGTGCCAGCGCGGCGGGTATCTCTGAAGCTTTCTTT
CASAAGISEAFF
>TRBJ1-4|TRBV29-1|NA|NA
TGCAGCGTATCCGGGACTGCAAATGAAAAACTGTTTTTT
CSVSGTANEKLFF
>TRBJ1-3|TRBV7-2|NA|TRBD1
TGTGCCAGCAGCCTTGACAGGGGAGGAGGAAACACCATATATTTT
CASSLDRGGGNTIYF
>TRBJ1-5|TRBV28|NA|NA
TGTGCCAGCAGTCCCGGGGGGGCGAGTAATCAGCCCCAGCATTTT
CASSPGGASNQPQHF
>TRBJ1-2|TRBV7-2|NA|NA
TGTGCCAGCAGCCCCCCGGGACAACCTTACACCTTC
CASSPPGQPYTF
>TRBJ2-7|TRBV7-7|NA|NA
TGTGCTAGCAGCTTAGGGCAGGGGCTAGTCTACGAGCAGTACTTC
CASSLGQGLVYEQYF
>TRBJ2-3|TRBV6-5|NA|TRBD2
TGTGCCAGCAGTTACCGCGGGGGGGCCACCGATACGCAGTATTTT
CASSYRGGATDTQYF
>TRBJ2-2|TRBV7-9|NA|NA
TGTGCCAGCAGCTTACACAGTCTACACACCGGGGAGCTGTTTTTT
CASSLHSLHTGELFF
>TRBJ2-7|TRBV5-6|once|NA
TGTGCCAGCAGCCTACAGGGCTACGAGCAGTACTTC
CASSLQGYEQYF